This T cell receptor (beta chain) came from a study of shared clonotypes between healthy human individuals. Libraries were prepared by immunoSEQ multiplex PCR; TCRdb keeps only in-frame clonotypes and omits some of them. The sample shows 2,500,000 or so clones, 93% of them seen only once. V lost 2 bases, J lost 1 base, and 6 bases stayed unmatched. The CDR3 spans 16 residues. The V gene's germline CDR1 is MDHEN and CDR2 SYDVKM. The sequence derives from a man younger than 30 in good health. Some clones in this sample may be carry-over from other donors' samples. Sequenced material: naive CD4+ T cells from PBMCs. As to subset: CD45RA+ positively selected. The chain links TRBV28 to TRBJ1-1, with 8 bases lining up with TRBD1. DNA for the CDR3: TGTGCCAGCAGTTTACTTCCCGGGACAGGGAACACTGAAGCTTTCTTT. It codes for CASSLLPGTGNTEAFF.